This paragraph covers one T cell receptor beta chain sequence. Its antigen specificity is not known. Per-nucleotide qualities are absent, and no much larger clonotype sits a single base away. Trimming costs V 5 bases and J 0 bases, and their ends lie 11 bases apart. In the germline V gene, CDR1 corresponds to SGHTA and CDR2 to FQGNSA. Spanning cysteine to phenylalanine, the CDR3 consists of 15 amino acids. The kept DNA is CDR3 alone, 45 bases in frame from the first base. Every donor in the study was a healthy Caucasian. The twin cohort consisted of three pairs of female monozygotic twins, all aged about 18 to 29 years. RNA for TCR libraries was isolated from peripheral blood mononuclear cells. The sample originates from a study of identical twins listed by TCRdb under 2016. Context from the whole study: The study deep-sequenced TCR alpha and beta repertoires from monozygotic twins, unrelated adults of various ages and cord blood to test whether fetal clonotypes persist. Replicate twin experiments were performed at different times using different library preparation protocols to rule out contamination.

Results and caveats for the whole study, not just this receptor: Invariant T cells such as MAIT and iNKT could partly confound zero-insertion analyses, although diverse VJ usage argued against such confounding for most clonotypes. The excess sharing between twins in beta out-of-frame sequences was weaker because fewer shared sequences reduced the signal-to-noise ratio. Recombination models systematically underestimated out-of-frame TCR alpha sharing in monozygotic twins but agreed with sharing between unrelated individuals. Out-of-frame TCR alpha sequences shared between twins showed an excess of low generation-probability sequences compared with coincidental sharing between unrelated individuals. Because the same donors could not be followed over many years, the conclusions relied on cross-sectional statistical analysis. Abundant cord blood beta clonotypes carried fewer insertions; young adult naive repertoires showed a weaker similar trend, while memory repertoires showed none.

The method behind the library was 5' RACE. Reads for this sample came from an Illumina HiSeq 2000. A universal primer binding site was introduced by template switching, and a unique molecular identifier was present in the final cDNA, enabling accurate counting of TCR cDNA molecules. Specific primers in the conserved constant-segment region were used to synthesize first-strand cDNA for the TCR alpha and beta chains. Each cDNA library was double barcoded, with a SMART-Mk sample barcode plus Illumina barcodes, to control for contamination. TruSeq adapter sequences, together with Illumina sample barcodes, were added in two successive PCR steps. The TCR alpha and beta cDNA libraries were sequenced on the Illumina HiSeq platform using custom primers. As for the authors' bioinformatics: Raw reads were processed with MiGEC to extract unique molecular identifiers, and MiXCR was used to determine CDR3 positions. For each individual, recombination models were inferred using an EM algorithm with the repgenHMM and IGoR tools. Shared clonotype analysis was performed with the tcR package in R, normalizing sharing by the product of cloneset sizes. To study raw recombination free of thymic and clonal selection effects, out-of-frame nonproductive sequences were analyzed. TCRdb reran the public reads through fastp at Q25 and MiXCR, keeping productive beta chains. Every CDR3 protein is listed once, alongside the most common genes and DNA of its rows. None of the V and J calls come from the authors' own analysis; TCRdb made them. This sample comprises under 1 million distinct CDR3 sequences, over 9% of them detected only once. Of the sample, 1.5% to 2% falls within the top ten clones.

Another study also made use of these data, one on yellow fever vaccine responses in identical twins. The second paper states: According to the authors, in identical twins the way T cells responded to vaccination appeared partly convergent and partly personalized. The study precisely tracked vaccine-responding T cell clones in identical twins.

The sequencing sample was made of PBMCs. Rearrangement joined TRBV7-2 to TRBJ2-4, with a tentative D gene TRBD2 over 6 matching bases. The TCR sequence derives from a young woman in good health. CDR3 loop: CASSLSGGAKNIQYF. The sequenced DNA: TGTGCCAGCAGCCTCTCCGGGGGAGCCAAAAACATTCAGTACTTC.